Below are 21 T cell receptor beta chains sequenced from a single sample in a study of T cells after yellow fever vaccination. TCRdb re-called the 5' RACE reads through MiXCR, storing one row per CDR3 protein. This repertoire shows just under 600,000 distinct CDR3 sequences, approximately 13% found once; its top ten account for around 15%. Sequenced here: PBMCs, sampled on the day of the yellow fever booster vaccination. These receptors were taken from a man in his thirties or forties who received the YFV17D yellow fever vaccine.

This clonotype appeared a few times. V usage is TRBV5-1 and J usage is TRBJ1-2; no reliable D call. The CDR3 is 14 amino acids. Germline CDR1 and CDR2: SGHRS and YFSETQ. Deletions cut 0 bases from V and 3 bases from J, with 9 bases between. The CDR3 DNA is TGCGCCAGCAGCTTGGCCGTCCAGGACTATGGCTACACCTTC. Amino acid sequence: CASSLAVQDYGYTF. The full variable domain, rest sourced from reference TRBV5-1 and TRBJ1-2, is KAGVTQTPRYLIKTRGQQVTLSCSPISGHRSVSWYQQTPGQGLQFLFEYFSETQRNKGNFPGRFSGRQFSNSRSEMNVSTLELGDSALYLCASSLAVQDYGYTFGSGTRLTVV.

This clonotype was recorded a few times. This sequence joins TRBV27 and TRBJ1-2; D is ambiguous. The CDR3 runs 16 residues. Germline assignment: CDR1 MNHEY and CDR2 SMNVEV (reference sequence). V lost 0 bases to trimming and J lost 5 bases, with 16 bases between them. CDR3 bases: TGTGCCAGCAGTTTATCGATACGAGGGTCAGCTTATGGCTACACCTTC. It encodes CASSLSIRGSAYGYTF.

This clonotype has a handful of counts. The V call is TRBV12-3 or TRBV12-4, the J call TRBJ2-1; 8 bases agree with TRBD2. V lost 4 bases to trimming and J lost 6 bases; unmatched junction nucleotides: 11. The CDR3 consists of 16 residues. The CDR3 DNA follows: TGTGCCAGCAGTTACCTCCCCGGGACTAGTGCCAATGAGCAGTTCTTC. Its protein is CASSYLPGTSANEQFF.

This clonotype was seen more than once but under ten times. The rearrangement uses TRBV12-3 or TRBV12-4 and TRBJ2-1; D is unresolved. This CDR3 spans 15 amino acids. V was trimmed by 6 bases and J by 0 bases, leaving 12 bases between them. Here the CDR3 reads CASSPGESSYNEQFF. DNA for the CDR3: TGTGCCAGCAGCCCGGGCGAGAGCTCCTACAATGAGCAGTTCTTC.

The V call is TRBV20-1, the J call TRBJ2-3; 12 bases are shared with TRBD2. Germline V lookup: CDR1 DFQATT, CDR2 SNEGSKA (reference sequence). This CDR3 contains 16 residues. The V gene end was trimmed by 3 bases and the J gene end by 2 bases; junction bases not matched to a gene: 6. The CDR3 nucleotides read TGCAGTGCTAGTGACGGACTAGCGGGATTCACAGATACGCAGTATTTT. Its translation: CSASDGLAGFTDTQYF.

The sample holds a few counts of this clonotype. This chain connects TRBV7-2 to TRBJ2-1; the D is unclear. V shed 5 bases and J shed 8 bases, with 16 bases lying between them. The CDR3 contains 14 residues. Germline V gene sequence: CDR1 SGHTA, CDR2 FQGNSA. CDR3 in DNA: TGTGCCAGCAGCAGAAGGCAGACGGAATATGAGCAGTTCTTC. It encodes CASSRRQTEYEQFF.

This clonotype has more than one count but fewer than ten. This chain links TRBV29-1 with TRBJ2-5; D is perhaps TRBD2 (6 bases). The V end was cut by 4 bases, the J end by 1 base, with 13 bases between. Germline loops: CDR1 SQVTM, CDR2 ANQGSEA. The CDR3 extends over 14 amino acids. CDR3: CSVGGVRGQETQYF. In DNA form, the CDR3 reads TGCAGCGTTGGGGGGGTAAGAGGCCAAGAGACCCAGTACTTC.

J is TRBJ2-7 and V is TRBV6-1, with 15 bases aligning to TRBD2. Germline V gives CDR1 MNHNS, CDR2 SASEGT. Trimming removed 6 bases from V and 2 bases from J; junction bases left unmatched: 2. This CDR3 is 15 amino acids long. CDR3 amino acids: CASRRTSGRAYEQYF. The CDR3 DNA follows: TGTGCCAGCAGGAGGACTAGCGGGAGGGCCTACGAGCAGTACTTC.

The gene calls are TRBV20-1 and TRBJ2-3, with TRBD2 matching 13 bases. Germline V gene data show CDR1 as DFQATT and CDR2 as SNEGSKA (reference sequence). CDR3 length equals 13 residues. The J segment lost 7 bases and the V segment lost 6 bases, leaving 4 bases of the junction unmatched. CDR3 in amino acids: CSARTSGSNTQYF. For the CDR3, the DNA is TGCAGTGCGAGGACTAGCGGGAGCAATACGCAGTATTTT.

This clonotype was counted between two and nine times. V gene TRBV7-9 combines with J gene TRBJ2-7; D might be TRBD1 or TRBD2, each matching 5 bases. The length of the CDR3 is 14 residues. The V gene's germline CDR1 is SEHNR and CDR2 FQNEAQ (reference sequence). Trimming removed 5 bases at V and 3 bases at J, with 14 bases between. CDR3 nucleotides: TGTGCCAGCAGCCACCCGGGACGGAACTACGAGCAGTACTTC. Amino acid sequence: CASSHPGRNYEQYF.

This clonotype was recorded a few times. The chain is built from TRBV27 and TRBJ2-7; 9 nucleotides line up with TRBD2. CDR1 is MNHEY and CDR2 is SMNVEV in the germline V gene (reference sequence). CDR3 length: 14 residues. The V segment lost 7 bases and the J segment 3 bases; nucleotides outside the gene matches: 7. CDR3 sequence (DNA): TGTGCCAGCACCCCTAGCGGGACTCTCTACGAGCAGTACTTC. Protein product: CASTPSGTLYEQYF.

This chain connects TRBV12-3 or TRBV12-4 to TRBJ2-1, with D maybe TRBD2 (6 bases). The V end lost 4 bases, the J end lost 4 bases, and 8 bases lay between the germline ends. The CDR3 covers 13 residues. This CDR3 is CASSWDFYNEQFF. CDR3 DNA: TGTGCCAGCAGTTGGGACTTTTACAATGAGCAGTTCTTC.

This clonotype was found a few times. The chain carries TRBV6-6 and TRBJ2-7; weak D call: TRBD2 (6 bases). This CDR3 contains 13 residues. Looked up from germline, CDR1 is MNHNY and CDR2 is SVGAGI (reference sequence). Trimming stripped 0 bases from V and 6 bases from J, with 9 bases between. CDR3 sequence: CASSYSTGGEQYF. Written as DNA, the CDR3 is TGTGCCAGCAGTTACTCGACCGGGGGCGAGCAGTACTTC.

This clonotype showed up just a few times. V is TRBV12-3 or TRBV12-4 and J is TRBJ1-2, with D possibly being TRBD1 (6 bases). This CDR3 region has 13 residues. The V end lost 6 bases, the J end lost 4 bases, and 12 bases lay between the germline ends. CDR3: CASSPNRVYGYTF. The CDR3 nucleotides read TGTGCCAGCAGCCCTAACAGGGTCTATGGCTACACCTTC.

This clonotype was seen a few times. The chain uses TRBV11-1 and TRBJ2-7; 7 bases match TRBD2. The CDR3 contains 15 residues. Germline values: CDR1 SGHAT, CDR2 FQDESV (reference sequence). Losses at the gene ends were 0 bases for V and 5 bases for J; bases not matched to a gene: 7. In DNA, the CDR3 is TGTGCCAGCAGCTTAGCGCTTGGCGGGAGTGACGAGCAGTACTTC. It specifies CASSLALGGSDEQYF.

This clonotype was found many times. The chain combines TRBV12-3 or TRBV12-4 with TRBJ1-3, with unresolved D. V lost 1 base, J lost 0 bases, and 10 bases lay in between. There are 16 residues in the CDR3. The CDR3 DNA is TGTGCCAGCAGTTTAGTATCGGCCTTCTCTGGAAACACCATATATTTT. Its translation: CASSLVSAFSGNTIYF.

The chain has TRBV18 and TRBJ2-7; D possibly uses TRBD1 or TRBD2 (5 bases each). The CDR3 contains 14 residues. Germline-derived CDR1 and CDR2 are KGHSH and LQKENI. Trimming stripped 3 bases from V and 2 bases from J, with 11 bases between. CDR3 amino acids: CASSPPTGPYEQYF. DNA for the CDR3: TGTGCCAGCTCACCCCCGACGGGGCCCTACGAGCAGTACTTC.

This clonotype was detected a few times. The V call is TRBV20-1, the J call TRBJ2-5; TRBD2 agrees at 7 bases. The CDR3 covers 14 residues. V dropped 5 bases and J dropped 5; count of bases not matched to a gene: 11. Germline CDR1 is DFQATT and CDR2 is SNEGSKA (reference sequence). The CDR3 loop reads CSARDSGRRETQYF. The CDR3 DNA reads TGCAGTGCTCGGGATAGCGGGCGTCGTGAGACCCAGTACTTC.

V and J are TRBV6-6 and TRBJ2-1, with 9 bases that match TRBD2. The CDR3 covers 12 residues. Germline CDR1 is MNHNY and CDR2 is SVGAGI (reference sequence). J gave up 6 bases and V 10 bases, and 4 bases lay outside the gene matches. CDR3: CATGLATNEQFF. CDR3 DNA: TGTGCCACTGGACTAGCGACCAATGAGCAGTTCTTC.

This clonotype was picked up a small number of times. The V gene is TRBV10-3, the J gene TRBJ1-2; the D gene is possibly TRBD1 (6 bases). Germline CDR1 reads ENHRY; CDR2 reads SYGVKD. The germline V and J ends were trimmed by 7 bases and 8 bases, with 17 bases remaining between them. This CDR3 contains 13 residues. This CDR3 is CAINAGHRFGYTF. The CDR3 nucleotides are TGTGCCATCAACGCGGGACACCGCTTCGGCTACACCTTC.

The rearrangement uses TRBV7-2 and TRBJ2-7; D gene unclear. The V end was cut by 1 base, the J end by 0 bases, with 10 bases between. Germline V CDR1 and CDR2: SGHTA, FQGNSA. This CDR3 contains 15 residues. The CDR3 nucleotides read TGTGCCAGCAGCTTAGACCTCGTAACCTCCTACGAGCAGTACTTC. It is translated as CASSLDLVTSYEQYF.